This TCR beta chain was recovered during a study of siplizumab effects on memory and regulatory T cells. General study points: Some alloreactive sequences were traceable to unstimulated CD4+ memory cells, and siplizumab significantly reduced them.

With regard to this clone: The antigen remains undetermined.

Profiled with immunoSEQ multiplex PCR; TCRdb holds only in-frame clones, not every one. The top ten hold 6.5% of the sample, which has about 91,000 clones, 80% to 95% seen once. Sequenced material: CD8+ T cells sorted from blood. This receptor was taken from a human donor in good health.

CDR3: CASSASGGAGFAYNEQFF. Written as DNA, the CDR3 is TGTGCCAGCAGTGCTAGCGGGGGGGCGGGTTTTGCCTACAATGAGCAGTTCTTC. The V call is TRBV2, the J call TRBJ2-1; 12 bases align to TRBD2. The trim removed 4 bases at V and 2 bases at J, leaving 9 bases unmatched. This CDR3 contains 18 residues. Germline V lookup: CDR1 SNHLY, CDR2 FYNNEI.